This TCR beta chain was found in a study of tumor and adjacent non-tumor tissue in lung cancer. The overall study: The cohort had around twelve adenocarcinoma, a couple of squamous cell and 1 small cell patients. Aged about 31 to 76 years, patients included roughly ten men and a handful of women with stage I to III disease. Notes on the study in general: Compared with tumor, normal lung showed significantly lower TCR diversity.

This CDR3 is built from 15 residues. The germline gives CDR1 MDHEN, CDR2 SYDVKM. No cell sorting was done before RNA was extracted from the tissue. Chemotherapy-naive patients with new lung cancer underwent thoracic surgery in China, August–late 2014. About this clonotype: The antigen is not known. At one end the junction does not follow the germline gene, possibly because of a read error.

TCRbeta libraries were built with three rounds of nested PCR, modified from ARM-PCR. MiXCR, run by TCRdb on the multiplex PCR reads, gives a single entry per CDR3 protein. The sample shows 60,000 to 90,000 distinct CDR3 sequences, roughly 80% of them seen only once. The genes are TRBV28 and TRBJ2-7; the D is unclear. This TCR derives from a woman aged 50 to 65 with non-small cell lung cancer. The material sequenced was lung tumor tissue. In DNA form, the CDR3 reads TGTGCCAGCAGTCCTGCCCACCTGAGCTCCTCCGAGCAGTACTTC. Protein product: CASSPAHLSSSEQYF.